The source of this T cell receptor beta chain is a study of cytotoxic CD8 clonotypes in ibrutinib-treated CLL. Measured with immunoSEQ multiplex PCR; TCRdb has only the in-frame clones, and not every one. Among about 200,000 clones, over 60% were seen once, and the ten largest hold about an eighth. CDR1 is SGHTA and CDR2 is FQGNSA in the germline V gene. There are 16 residues in the CDR3. The junction had 9 bases not matched to a gene; V was cut back by 1 base and J by 7 bases. Study-level findings and limits: Having risen at ibrutinib response, clonality had fallen back toward baseline by progression.

As regards this clone: The antigen remains undetermined.

Specimen: PBMCs, collected after 24 months of ibrutinib treatment. The source of this sequence is a human donor with chronic lymphocytic leukemia. V usage is TRBV7-2 and J usage is TRBJ2-1, with 8 bases matching TRBD2. CDR3 region: CASSLVEGTSYNEQFF. The CDR3 DNA follows: TGTGCCAGCAGCTTAGTAGAGGGGACTAGTTATAATGAGCAGTTCTTC.